This is a list of T cell receptor beta chains from one sample in a study of T cell responses to AZD1222 COVID-19 vaccine. The table came from immunoSEQ multiplex PCR; TCRdb's copy has only in-frame clones and leaves some out. The sample yields about 110,000 clones, roughly 90% seen once. Sample: peripheral blood, taken 28 days after the second AZD1222 dose. All receptors derive from an adult who received the AZD1222 COVID-19 vaccine. CDR3s include the opening cysteine and the closing phenylalanine or tryptophan. The D gene is left open where the match is weak. Clone size is given for some rows only: seen once, a few or many times, or a class if the clone is expanded.

V: TRBV28
J: TRBJ1-1
D: NA
size: once
DNA: TGTGCCTCCGGTGGGGTCATAGAAGCTTTCTTT
CDR3: CASGGVIEAFF

V: TRBV29-1
J: TRBJ2-2
D: NA
size: NA
DNA: TGCAGCGTACGTCAGGGCAGGACCGGGGAGCTGTTTTTT
CDR3: CSVRQGRTGELFF

V: TRBV7-2
J: TRBJ1-5
D: NA
size: NA
DNA: TGTGCCAGCAGCCCTACCGGGACTTTCAATCAGCCCCAGCATTTT
CDR3: CASSPTGTFNQPQHF

V: TRBV28
J: TRBJ1-5
D: NA
size: NA
DNA: TGTGCCAGCATTCGGAAGAATCAGCCCCAGCATTTT
CDR3: CASIRKNQPQHF

V: TRBV29-1
J: TRBJ2-5
D: NA
size: NA
DNA: TGCAGCGTTGAAGATTCCGGGACTTATAAAGGGACCCAGTACTTC
CDR3: CSVEDSGTYKGTQYF

V: TRBV18
J: TRBJ1-3
D: NA
size: NA
DNA: TGTGCCAGCTCACCATTCGTGACACCTGGAAACACCATATATTTT
CDR3: CASSPFVTPGNTIYF

V: TRBV23-1
J: TRBJ1-2
D: TRBD1
size: NA
DNA: TGCGCCAGCAGTCTTCAAGGACAGGGGACTAACTATGGCTACACCTTC
CDR3: CASSLQGQGTNYGYTF

V: TRBV5-6
J: TRBJ2-7
D: TRBD1
size: NA
DNA: TGTGCCAGCAGCTTGCGGGACAGGGGGTCCTACGAGCAGTACTTC
CDR3: CASSLRDRGSYEQYF

V: TRBV19
J: TRBJ1-1
D: NA
size: NA
DNA: TGTGCCAGTAGTCTTGCGGGGGGCAGGAACACTGAAGCTTTCTTT
CDR3: CASSLAGGRNTEAFF

V: TRBV5-1
J: TRBJ1-2
D: NA
size: NA
DNA: TGCGCCAGCAGCGACAACAGGCCGGGGGGCTATGGCTACACCTTC
CDR3: CASSDNRPGGYGYTF

V: TRBV19
J: TRBJ1-2
D: NA
size: NA
DNA: TGTGCCATTTCCCACCCAGGACGGAAGAGCTATGGCTACACCTTC
CDR3: CAISHPGRKSYGYTF

V: TRBV18
J: TRBJ1-1
D: NA
size: NA
DNA: TGTGCCAGCTCACCAAGGTCCTGGCCCGAAGCTTTCTTT
CDR3: CASSPRSWPEAFF

V: TRBV7-2
J: TRBJ1-1
D: NA
size: NA
DNA: TGTGCCAGCAGCAGTTACAGGGCTGAAGCTTTCTTT
CDR3: CASSSYRAEAFF